Following are 29 T cell receptor beta chains from one sample sequenced in a study of blood T cell repertoires in COVID-19. Sequenced by immunoSEQ multiplex PCR; TCRdb stores in-frame clones only, minus some. The repertoire holds about 160,000 clones, with around 84% as singletons. Sequencing was performed on peripheral blood. These receptors originate from a human donor with acute or convalescent COVID-19. The donor label of this sample is uncertain.

The genes are TRBV7-9 and TRBJ1-5, with D possibly being TRBD1 (5 bases). This CDR3 contains 16 residues. V lost 2 bases and J 4 bases, leaving 15 bases between the germline ends. Germline CDR1 reads SEHNR; CDR2 reads FQNEAQ (reference sequence). Here the CDR3 reads CASSLTPSGGNQPQHF. The CDR3, as DNA: TGTGCCAGCAGCTTAACCCCCTCCGGGGGTAATCAGCCCCAGCATTTT.

V usage is TRBV18 and J usage is TRBJ1-1, with D possibly matching TRBD1 (5 bases). V dropped 3 bases and J dropped 0 bases, with 8 bases sitting between them. The germline V gene encodes CDR1 KGHSH and CDR2 LQKENI. This CDR3 comprises 14 residues. The CDR3, as DNA: TGTGCCAGCTCACCCCCGGGGGTGAACACTGAAGCTTTCTTT. Protein sequence: CASSPPGVNTEAFF.

The table lists this clone with a count of one. The rearrangement joins TRBV5-6 to TRBJ2-7; the match to TRBD1 covers 7 bases. Trimming removed 4 bases from V and 4 bases from J; junction bases left unmatched: 8. Looked up from germline, CDR1 is SGHDT and CDR2 is YYEEEE. The CDR3 contains 14 residues. In DNA, the CDR3 is TGTGCCAGCAGCCCCCAGGACAGGTGGTACGAGCAGTACTTC. Translated: CASSPQDRWYEQYF.

The genes are TRBV12-5 and TRBJ2-3, with TRBD2 identical over 14 bases. CDR3 length: 17 amino acids. With 3 bases clipped from V and 7 bases from J, the junction kept 9 bases outside the gene matches. Germline V CDR1 and CDR2: LGHNT, FRNRAP. The CDR3 protein is CASGLLETSGGDHTQYF. The CDR3 DNA is TGTGCTAGTGGTTTATTAGAGACTAGCGGGGGGGATCATACGCAGTATTTT.

The chain uses TRBV9 and TRBJ2-7, with D possibly matching TRBD1 (7 bases). Germline loops: CDR1 SGDLS, CDR2 YYNGEE. The CDR3 totals 13 residues. V was pared by 7 bases and J by 6 bases, with 17 bases between. This CDR3 is CASGGVPGGEQYF. For the CDR3, the DNA is TGTGCCAGCGGAGGGGTTCCAGGGGGCGAGCAGTACTTC. The variable domain in full, completed from reference TRBV9 and TRBJ2-7, reads DSGVTQTPKHLITATGQRVTLRCSPRSGDLSVYWYQQSLDQGLQFLIQYYNGEERAKGNILERFSAQQFPDLHSELNLSSLELGDSALYFCASGGVPGGEQYFGPGTRLTVT.

V and J are TRBV5-1 and TRBJ1-4; 7 nucleotides agree with TRBD1. V lost 0 bases and J lost 1; bases outside the gene matches: 3. There are 16 residues in the CDR3. The V gene's germline CDR1 is SGHRS and CDR2 YFSETQ. The CDR3 DNA reads as TGCGCCAGCAGCTTGGAAGGGGGCATAACTAATGAAAAACTGTTTTTT. This gives the protein CASSLEGGITNEKLFF.

The chain carries TRBV7-2 and TRBJ1-3, with D possibly TRBD1 on 6 matching bases. The CDR3 is made up of 18 amino acids. Trimming took 5 bases from V and 6 from J, leaving 26 bases between them. Per germline, CDR1 SGHTA and CDR2 FQGNSA. As DNA, the CDR3 is TGTGCCAGCAGCGACAATGTTACAGGGTCAAGAGCCATAAACACCATATATTTT. This codes for CASSDNVTGSRAINTIYF.

V is TRBV2 and J is TRBJ1-5; 7 bases are shared with TRBD1. V lost 6 bases to trimming and J lost 0 bases; unmatched junction nucleotides: 8. Germline CDR1 SNHLY, CDR2 FYNNEI. The CDR3 contains 16 residues. CDR3 nucleotides: TGTGCCAGCAGAGGAGGGGGCACCTCTAGCAATCAGCCCCAGCATTTT. Translation gives CASRGGGTSSNQPQHF.

For the CDR3, the DNA is TGTGCCACCGGTTCAGGGAATGGCAATCAGCCCCAGCATTTT. Protein: CATGSGNGNQPQHF. V gene TRBV15 combines with J gene TRBJ1-5; tentative D call: TRBD1 (5 bases). Germline values: CDR1 LNHNV, CDR2 YYDKDF (reference sequence). The CDR3 loop spans 14 amino acids. V gave up 8 bases and J gave up 2 bases, with 13 bases separating them. Full variable domain (rest looked up from reference TRBV15 and TRBJ1-5): DAMVIQNPRYQVTQFGKPVTLSCSQTLNHNVMYWYQQKSSQAPKLLFHYYDKDFNNEADTPDNFQSRRPNTSFCFLDIRSPGLGDTAMYLCATGSGNGNQPQHFGDGTRLSIL.

The CDR3: CASSSSGTRLGETQYF. The CDR3 DNA is TGTGCCAGCAGCTCCTCCGGGACTCGACTTGGGGAGACCCAGTACTTC. This chain connects TRBV7-9 to TRBJ2-5; D might be TRBD2 (6 bases). The V end lost 4 bases, the J end lost 5 bases, and 20 bases lay between the germline ends. Germline assignment: CDR1 SEHNR and CDR2 FQNEAQ (reference sequence). The CDR3 extends over 16 amino acids.

This chain joins TRBV7-2 and TRBJ1-5; a possible D gene is TRBD1 (6 bases). The V end lost 4 bases, the J end lost 4 bases, and 11 bases lay between the germline ends. In germline, CDR1 is SGHTA, CDR2 FQGNSA. This CDR3 region has 14 residues. The CDR3 coding sequence is TGTGCCAGCAGCTCCGGACAGTCTAATCAGCCCCAGCATTTT. This sequence encodes CASSSGQSNQPQHF.

The chain combines TRBV6-6 with TRBJ2-7, with TRBD1 as a possible D gene (6 bases). The CDR3 has 16 amino acids. The ends were cut back, 6 bases at V and 3 bases at J, with 21 bases in the middle. Germline V gene data show CDR1 as MNHNY and CDR2 as SVGAGI (reference sequence). In nucleotides, the CDR3 is TGTGCCAGCAGACACGACAGGCTCCGAGGGGACTACGAGCAGTACTTC. Translation gives CASRHDRLRGDYEQYF.

The genes are TRBV28 and TRBJ2-3, with TRBD2 as a possible D gene (7 bases). Trimming stripped 3 bases from V and 6 bases from J, with 13 bases between. The CDR3 length is 14 residues. Per germline, CDR1 MDHEN and CDR2 SYDVKM. The CDR3 sequence: CASSFPGGRDTQYF. The CDR3 DNA reads TGTGCCAGCAGTTTTCCGGGGGGCCGGGATACGCAGTATTTT.

The chain is built from TRBV21-1 and TRBJ1-2; the listed D gene, TRBD1, was not tested against the DNA. TRBV21-1 is an annotated pseudogene. The CDR3 runs to 14 residues. The CDR3 coding sequence is TGTGCCAGCAGCAAAGTGGCAGGTAACTATGGCTACACCTTC. This codes for CASSKVAGNYGYTF.

Of note for this clone: This sequence may be a read error, since a much larger clone differs from it by one base. The J gene is TRBJ1-5, the V gene TRBV6-2 or TRBV6-3, with 10 positions matching TRBD1. Germline V gene data show CDR1 as MNHEY and CDR2 as SVGEGT. The V gene end was trimmed by 6 bases and the J gene end by 7 bases; junction bases not matched to a gene: 3. The CDR3 contains 13 residues. The CDR3 is CASSRDRGQPQHF. The CDR3, as DNA: TGTGCCAGCAGCCGGGACAGGGGACAGCCCCAGCATTTT.

The rearrangement uses TRBV18 and TRBJ2-5; no clear D. The CDR3 runs 13 residues. V dropped 5 bases and J dropped 5 bases, with 12 bases sitting between them. CDR1 and CDR2 from the germline V gene are KGHSH and LQKENI. The CDR3 is CASSSNHLETQYF. Written as DNA, the CDR3 is TGTGCCAGCTCATCAAACCACTTGGAGACCCAGTACTTC.

The rearrangement links TRBV6-5 to TRBJ1-1; maybe TRBD1 (5 bases). Germline values: CDR1 MNHEY, CDR2 SVGAGI. This CDR3 has 13 amino acids. Trimming took 0 bases from V and 10 from J, leaving 12 bases between them. CDR3 bases: TGTGCCAGCAGTTACTCGTGGGGGGTAGGAGCTTTCTTT. Protein sequence: CASSYSWGVGAFF.

The rearrangement links TRBV6-6 to TRBJ2-3, with TRBD1 identical over 12 bases. Germline loops: CDR1 MNHNY, CDR2 SVGAGI (reference sequence). Trimming at V came to 6 bases and at J to 1 base, leaving 14 bases not matched to a gene. The CDR3 sequence is 19 residues long. The CDR3 nucleotides are TGTGCCAGCAGCCGAACCATAATTGGGACAGGGGGCGGCACAGATACGCAGTATTTT. This translates into CASSRTIIGTGGGTDTQYF.

Points on this clone: This CDR3 is also generated by other DNA sequences in the sample. The genes are TRBV30 and TRBJ1-6; D is unresolved. Germline assignment: CDR1 GTSNPN and CDR2 SVGIG (reference sequence). CDR3 length: 15 amino acids. V lost 2 bases and J 0 bases, leaving 8 bases between the germline ends. In DNA, the CDR3 is TGTGCCTGGAGTCCCCTCAGCTCCTATAATTCACCCCTCCACTTT. Residues: CAWSPLSSYNSPLHF.

As to this clone: Other nucleotide sequences from this sample produce the same CDR3. The CDR3 DNA reads TGTGCCAGCAGCCCGGACAGGGGAAATGAAAAACTGTTTTTT. It codes for CASSPDRGNEKLFF. The V and J genes are TRBV7-2 and TRBJ1-4; 9 bases align to TRBD1. CDR3 length equals 14 residues. In germline, CDR1 is SGHTA, CDR2 FQGNSA. Trimming took 5 bases from V and 5 from J; bases not matched to a gene: 3.

The CDR3 region has the DNA TGTGCCAGCAGTCCTCGACAGGGGGATGGGACCGGGGAGCTGTTTTTT. Its translation is CASSPRQGDGTGELFF. The gene calls are TRBV27 and TRBJ2-2; TRBD1 matches 9 bases. V lost 5 bases, J lost 5 bases, and 9 bases stayed unmatched. Looked up from germline, CDR1 is MNHEY and CDR2 is SMNVEV (reference sequence). The CDR3 sequence is 16 residues long.

The genes are TRBV7-2 and TRBJ2-1; 7 bases match TRBD2. Germline CDR1 is SGHTA and CDR2 is FQGNSA. The CDR3 is made up of 15 amino acids. Trimming cost V 7 bases and J 2 bases; bases outside gene matches: 8. The CDR3 sequence: CASTRERGPYNEQFF. In DNA form, the CDR3 reads TGTGCCAGCACCCGGGAGCGGGGCCCCTACAATGAGCAGTTCTTC.

V gene TRBV18 combines with J gene TRBJ1-2; 10 bases fit TRBD1. The CDR3 is 15 residues long. Germline V gene data show CDR1 as KGHSH and CDR2 as LQKENI. V lost 3 bases to trimming and J lost 8 bases; unmatched junction nucleotides: 9. In DNA, the CDR3 is TGTGCCAGCTCACCGTCCCGGGACAGGGGTGTCGGCTACACCTTC. It is translated as CASSPSRDRGVGYTF.

This sequence joins TRBV21-1 and TRBJ2-5; the DNA was not compared with TRBD2, the D call given in the table. TRBV21-1 is a pseudogene. There are 16 residues in the CDR3. The CDR3 DNA reads TGTGCCAAAAGAAAGACCAGCGCCGGATCCCAGGAGACCCAGTACTTC. Protein product: CAKRKTSAGSQETQYF.

The V call is TRBV5-1, the J call TRBJ1-1, with 7 bases fitting TRBD1. The CDR3 runs 14 residues. Looked up from germline, CDR1 is SGHRS and CDR2 is YFSETQ. J lost 3 bases, V lost 3 bases, and 5 bases had no gene match. This CDR3 reads CASSSQGRDTEAFF. The DNA for the CDR3 is TGCGCCAGCAGCTCACAGGGGCGAGACACTGAAGCTTTCTTT.

CDR3: CASSIRGQGTNEQFF. CDR3 in DNA: TGTGCCAGTAGTATCAGAGGACAGGGGACCAATGAGCAGTTCTTC. The chain joins TRBV19 to TRBJ2-1, with 9 bases identical to TRBD1. With 3 bases clipped from V and 6 bases from J, the junction kept 6 bases outside the gene matches. Germline V gene lookup returns CDR1 LNHDA and CDR2 SQIVND (reference sequence). This CDR3 is 15 amino acids long.

A word on this clone: Compared with germline, one end of the junction differs, possibly owing to a read error. J is TRBJ1-1 and V is TRBV11-2; TRBD1 is a possible D gene (6 bases). Germline assignment: CDR1 SGHAT and CDR2 FQNNGV. There are 15 residues in the CDR3. CDR3 nucleotide sequence: TGTGCCAGCAGCCTAGAAGGGGGGGCAGGGACTGAAGCTTTCTTT. It encodes CASSLEGGAGTEAFF.

CDR3 amino acids: CASSQEFYSGGAGETQYF. DNA for the CDR3: TGCGCCAGCAGCCAAGAATTCTATAGCGGGGGGGCCGGCGAGACCCAGTACTTC. The chain is built from TRBV4-1 and TRBJ2-5, with TRBD2 matching over 11 bases. The V segment lost 0 bases and the J segment 5 bases; nucleotides outside the gene matches: 11. This CDR3 contains 18 residues. Germline CDR1 reads MGHRA; CDR2 reads YSYEKL.

The chain joins TRBV15 to TRBJ2-2, with a tentative D call TRBD2 (6 bases). Germline V gene lookup returns CDR1 LNHNV and CDR2 YYDKDF (reference sequence). V was cut by 9 bases and J by 1 base, with 12 bases left in between. CDR3 length: 14 residues. The CDR3 bases are TGTGCCACAACCGGGACTCAGAACACCGGGGAGCTGTTTTTT. Translated, it gives CATTGTQNTGELFF.